One sample yielded the 23 T cell receptor beta chains listed below, sequenced in a study of early T cells in non-severe SARS-CoV-2 infection. TCRdb called the 5' RACE reads again in MiXCR, with one record for every CDR3 protein. The sample has some 100,000 distinct CDR3 sequences; roughly 15% are singletons. Sequencing was done on a sample of whole blood. The origin of the receptors is an adult who was a healthcare worker with PCR-confirmed SARS-CoV-2 infection or an uninfected control (not recorded which).

This chain joins TRBV25-1 and TRBJ2-3; D gene uncertain. Germline V gene lookup returns CDR1 MGHDK and CDR2 SYGVNS. The CDR3 has 15 residues. Trimming took 1 base from V and 0 from J, leaving 8 bases between them. The CDR3 here is CASSEWGRSTDTQYF. CDR3 nucleotide sequence: TGTGCCAGCAGTGAATGGGGTAGAAGCACAGATACGCAGTATTTT.

This clonotype was picked up many times. The rearrangement links TRBV20-1 to TRBJ2-2, with unresolved D. V was pared by 0 bases and J by 3 bases, with 5 bases between. The CDR3 length is 13 residues. The germline gives CDR1 DFQATT, CDR2 SNEGSKA (reference sequence). Here the CDR3 reads CSARDLDTGELFF. CDR3 in DNA: TGCAGTGCTAGAGATCTCGACACCGGGGAGCTGTTTTTT.

This clonotype was seen more than once but under ten times. V and J are TRBV7-8 and TRBJ2-6, with D maybe TRBD2 (5 bases). Trimming shortened V by 0 bases and J by 1 base, and 10 bases separated the two germline ends. This CDR3 region has 17 residues. Germline assignment: CDR1 SGHVS and CDR2 FQNEAQ. CDR3 coding DNA: TGTGCCAGCAGCTTAGCGCGGAGGTATTCTGGGGCCAACGTCCTGACTTTC. The encoded protein is CASSLARRYSGANVLTF.

In its sample, this clonotype was seen a few times. This rearrangement joins TRBV5-5 to TRBJ2-7; tentatively, D is TRBD1 (6 bases). This CDR3 is 14 amino acids long. V was pared by 0 bases and J by 1 base, with 8 bases between. CDR1 and CDR2 from the germline V gene are SGHKS and YYEKEE (reference sequence). For the CDR3, the DNA is TGTGCCAGCAGCTTGGAGGGGGATTCCTACGAGCAGTACGTC. This codes for CASSLEGDSYEQYV.

The rearrangement uses TRBV27 and TRBJ2-6; 7 nucleotides match TRBD1. Germline V gene lookup returns CDR1 MNHEY and CDR2 SMNVEV (reference sequence). The V segment lost 2 bases and the J segment 0 bases; nucleotides outside the gene matches: 4. There are 17 residues in the CDR3. CDR3 sequence: CASSLKTGSSGANVLTF. CDR3 coding DNA: TGTGCCAGCAGTTTAAAGACAGGGAGCTCTGGGGCCAACGTCCTGACTTTC.

V usage is TRBV5-1 and J usage is TRBJ2-3, with 8 bases aligning to TRBD2. The CDR3 runs to 16 residues. Germline V gene sequence: CDR1 SGHRS, CDR2 YFSETQ. J lost 5 bases, V lost 0 bases, and 8 bases had no gene match. The CDR3 DNA is TGCGCCAGCAGCTTGGAGCAGCGGGGGTCAGTAGATACGCAGTATTTT. Protein: CASSLEQRGSVDTQYF.

The genes are TRBV6-5 and TRBJ2-7, with a tentative D call TRBD2 (6 bases). V was pared by 0 bases and J by 3 bases, with 9 bases between. Germline-derived CDR1 and CDR2 are MNHEY and SVGAGI. This CDR3 has 14 amino acids. CDR3 sequence (DNA): TGTGCCAGCAGTTACTCGATGGGAGGCTACGAGCAGTACGTC. It specifies CASSYSMGGYEQYV.

In its sample, this clonotype was seen a few times. This chain links TRBV6-1 with TRBJ2-5, with TRBD2 as a possible D gene (7 bases). Between the trimmed V and J ends, which lost 8 bases and 3 bases, there was a span of 25 bases. CDR1 MNHNS and CDR2 SASEGT come from the germline V gene. This CDR3 has 17 residues. The chain's CDR3 is CASRSRDTRSGEETQYF. The CDR3 DNA follows: TGTGCCAGCCGATCACGGGACACCCGCAGCGGGGAAGAGACCCAGTACTTC.

This clonotype has just one count. The chain recombines TRBV12-3 or TRBV12-4 with TRBJ2-3, with a possible D match to TRBD2 (7 bases). Trimming cost V 7 bases and J 1 base, with 12 bases left between them. The CDR3 loop spans 14 amino acids. CDR3 DNA sequence: TGTGCCAGCAATCGGGGGGCAGGCACAGATACGCAGTATTTT. Its protein is CASNRGAGTDTQYF.

The chain has TRBV5-1 and TRBJ1-6, with TRBD1 as a possible D gene (6 bases). Germline V CDR1 and CDR2: SGHRS, YFSETQ. This CDR3 region has 14 residues. The germline V and J ends were trimmed by 4 bases and 10 bases, with 15 bases remaining between them. The CDR3 loop is CASSPTGGESPLHF. CDR3 coding DNA: TGCGCCAGCAGCCCGACAGGTGGGGAATCACCCCTCCACTTT.

This clonotype was counted many times. J is TRBJ1-1 and V is TRBV5-1, with 11 bases matching TRBD1. The CDR3 sequence is 13 residues long. Unmatched junction bases numbered 7, after V lost 3 bases and J lost 12 bases. Germline loops: CDR1 SGHRS, CDR2 YFSETQ. DNA of the CDR3: TGCGCCAGCAGCTCCAGGACAGGGGGCTTGACTTTCTTT. Amino acid sequence: CASSSRTGGLTFF.

Only a few counts were recorded for this clonotype. This chain uses TRBV4-2 with TRBJ2-4; perhaps TRBD2 as D (5 bases). The CDR3 is made up of 16 amino acids. The V gene lost 0 bases and the J gene lost 6 bases, with 15 bases spanning the gap. Germline CDR1 and CDR2: LGHNA and YNFKEQ. CDR3 protein: CASSQDNRGGRNIQYF. CDR3 DNA: TGTGCCAGCAGCCAAGATAATCGGGGTGGGAGAAACATTCAGTACTTC.

This clonotype was seen a few times. The chain uses TRBV7-3 and TRBJ2-2; D tentatively reads TRBD1 or TRBD2 (5 bases each). CDR3 size: 16 residues. V was clipped by 5 bases and J by 2 bases, with 15 bases between them. Germline V gene data show CDR1 as SGHTA and CDR2 as FQGTGA. The CDR3 nucleotides read TGTGCCAGCAGCCGGACGGGGCCGACTAACACCGGGGAGCTGTTTTTT. Translated, it gives CASSRTGPTNTGELFF.

This chain connects TRBV6-5 to TRBJ1-1, with a tentative D call TRBD1 (6 bases). The V end lost 4 bases, the J end lost 1 base, and 13 bases lay between the germline ends. CDR1 is MNHEY and CDR2 is SVGAGI in the germline V gene. This CDR3 spans 15 amino acids. The CDR3 here is CASSWTGTPNTEAFF. The CDR3, as DNA: TGTGCCAGCAGTTGGACCGGGACACCGAACACTGAAGCTTTCTTT.

The chain has TRBV7-9 and TRBJ2-7; D gene uncertain. Trimming removed 1 base at V and 5 bases at J, with 9 bases between. Germline V gene sequence: CDR1 SEHNR, CDR2 FQNEAQ (reference sequence). The length of the CDR3 is 13 residues. The CDR3: CASSLGDFDEQYV. CDR3 coding DNA: TGTGCCAGCAGCTTAGGGGATTTTGACGAGCAGTACGTC.

This clonotype was detected only a few times. This rearrangement joins TRBV11-2 to TRBJ2-5; D is perhaps TRBD1 (5 bases). The CDR3 spans 17 residues. Trimming removed 2 bases at V and 1 base at J, with 17 bases between. Per germline, CDR1 SGHAT and CDR2 FQNNGV. In DNA form, the CDR3 reads TGTGCCAGCAGCTTATTTGACCCCAGGGTTACCCAAGAGACCCAGTACTTC. Its protein product is CASSLFDPRVTQETQYF.

Remarks on this clonotype: At one end the junction does not follow the germline gene, possibly because of a read error. The chain couples TRBV2 to TRBJ1-2; TRBD1 is a possible D gene (5 bases). CDR1 and CDR2 from the germline V gene are SNHLY and FYNNEI. The CDR3 consists of 14 residues. The CDR3 nucleotides read TGTGTCAGCAGTCTTACGACAGCTAACTATGGCTACACCTTC. Its protein is CVSSLTTANYGYTF.

The chain links TRBV2 to TRBJ2-5; perhaps D is TRBD1 or TRBD2 (5 bases each). Deletions cut 2 bases from V and 0 bases from J, with 10 bases between. There are 15 residues in the CDR3. Germline lookup yields CDR1 SNHLY and CDR2 FYNNEI. CDR3 region: CASSESGTYQETQYF. CDR3 bases: TGTGCCAGCAGTGAATCGGGGACCTACCAAGAGACCCAGTACTTC.

The chain combines TRBV2 with TRBJ1-2; the D gene is possibly TRBD1 (6 bases). The CDR3 contains 13 residues. Germline V lookup: CDR1 SNHLY, CDR2 FYNNEI. Trimming removed 2 bases at V and 8 bases at J, with 12 bases between. The CDR3, as DNA: TGTGCCAGCAGTGAATCGGCCAGGGGCGGCTACACCTTC. The encoded protein is CASSESARGGYTF. The whole variable domain, filled in from reference TRBV2 and TRBJ1-2, reads EPEVTQTPSHQVTQMGQEVILRCVPISNHLYFYWYRQILGQKVEFLVSFYNNEISEKSEIFDDQFSVERPDGSNFTLKIRSTKLEDSAMYFCASSESARGGYTFGSGTRLTVV.

The V and J genes are TRBV11-3 and TRBJ2-3, with D hard to call. CDR3 length equals 16 residues. V was shortened by 5 bases and J by 0 bases, with 15 bases between the two germline ends. Per the germline V gene, CDR1 is SGHNT and CDR2 is YENEEA. The CDR3 region has the DNA TGTGCCAGCAGCCCCCAGACCGATCCCAGCACAGATACGCAGTATTTT. Amino acids: CASSPQTDPSTDTQYF.

This clonotype has just a few counts. This chain uses TRBV5-1 with TRBJ2-3; TRBD2 might be the D (6 bases). V shed 0 bases and J shed 2 bases, with 25 bases lying between them. The CDR3 loop spans 20 amino acids. Germline CDR1 is SGHRS and CDR2 is YFSETQ. CDR3 DNA: TGCGCCAGCAGCTTGGGTTCTTCTCGGTCGTGGCGGGAAAACACAGATACGCAGTATTTT. It specifies CASSLGSSRSWRENTDTQYF.

This clonotype came up a few times. V gene TRBV28 combines with J gene TRBJ2-5; D is undetermined. The V end was cut by 5 bases, the J end by 3 bases, with 16 bases between. This CDR3 region has 15 residues. Germline V gene sequence: CDR1 MDHEN, CDR2 SYDVKM. CDR3 in DNA: TGTGCCAGCAGTCAAAGACTGTGGAGTGAAGAGACCCAGTACTTC. It specifies CASSQRLWSEETQYF.

V usage is TRBV29-1 and J usage is TRBJ1-3; D remains unclear. V was shortened by 0 bases and J by 8 bases, with 11 bases between the two germline ends. There are 13 residues in the CDR3. From germline, CDR1 is SQVTM and CDR2 ANQGSEA. The CDR3 here is CSVEDEGSDTIYF. Written as DNA, the CDR3 is TGCAGCGTTGAAGATGAAGGCTCGGACACCATATATTTT.